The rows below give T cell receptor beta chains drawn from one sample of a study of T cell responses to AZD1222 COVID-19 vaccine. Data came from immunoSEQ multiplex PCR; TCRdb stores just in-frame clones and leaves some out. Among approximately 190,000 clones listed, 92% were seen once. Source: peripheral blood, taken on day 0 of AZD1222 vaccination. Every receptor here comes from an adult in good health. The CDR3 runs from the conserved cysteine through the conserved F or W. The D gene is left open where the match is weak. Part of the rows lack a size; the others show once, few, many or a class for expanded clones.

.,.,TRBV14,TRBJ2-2,CASSRWGPGELFF,TGTGCCAGCAGCCGGTGGGGACCCGGGGAGCTGTTTTTT
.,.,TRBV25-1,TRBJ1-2,CASSQDGYGYTF,TGTGCCAGCAGTCAGGACGGTTATGGCTACACCTTC
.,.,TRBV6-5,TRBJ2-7,CASRTNYEQYF,TGTGCCAGCAGGACCAACTACGAGCAGTACTTC
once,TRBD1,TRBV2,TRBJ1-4,CASKDGTGGEKLFF,TGTGCCAGCAAGGACGGGACAGGGGGCGAAAAACTGTTTTTT
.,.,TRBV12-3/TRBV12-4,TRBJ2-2,CASSPATGGELFF,TGTGCCAGCAGTCCCGCTACCGGGGGGGAGCTGTTTTTT
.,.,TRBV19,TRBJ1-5,CASSIFAPEDHQPQHF,TGTGCTAGTAGTATATTCGCGCCGGAGGATCATCAGCCCCAGCATTTT
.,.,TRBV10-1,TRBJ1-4,CASIALTGTPTGKLFF,TGCGCCAGTATCGCCCTAACAGGGACTCCGACCGGAAAACTGTTTTTT
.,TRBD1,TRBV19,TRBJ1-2,CASTEGQGVYGYTF,TGTGCCAGTACGGAGGGACAGGGGGTTTATGGCTACACCTTC
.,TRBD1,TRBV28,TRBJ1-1,CASSPETGGLNTEAFF,TGTGCCAGCAGTCCAGAGACAGGGGGCTTGAACACTGAAGCTTTCTTT
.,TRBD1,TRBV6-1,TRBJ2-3,CASSDRGLPDTQYF,TGTGCCAGCAGTGACAGGGGGCTGCCAGATACGCAGTATTTT
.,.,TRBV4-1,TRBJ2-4,CASSQDPLAKNIQYF,TGCGCCAGCAGCCAAGATCCCCTAGCCAAAAACATTCAGTACTTC
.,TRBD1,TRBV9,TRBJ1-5,CASSGTGHQPQHF,TGTGCCAGCAGCGGGACAGGGCACCAGCCCCAGCATTTT
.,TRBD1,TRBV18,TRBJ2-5,CASSPFQGVPETQYF,TGTGCCAGCTCACCATTTCAGGGGGTACCAGAGACCCAGTACTTC
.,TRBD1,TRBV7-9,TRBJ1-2,CASSITWDSNDGYTF,TGTGCCAGCAGCATAACCTGGGACAGCAATGATGGCTACACCTTC
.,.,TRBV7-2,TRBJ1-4,CASSLGRGSGKLFF,TGTGCCAGCAGCTTGGGGAGGGGGTCGGGAAAACTGTTTTTT
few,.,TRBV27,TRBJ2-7,CASSLYSQGHSYEQYF,TGTGCCAGCAGTTTATATTCGCAGGGACACTCCTACGAGCAGTACTTC
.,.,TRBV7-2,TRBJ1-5,CASSLAPGSIAYQPQHF,TGTGCCAGCAGCTTAGCGCCAGGGTCGATAGCTTATCAGCCCCAGCATTTT
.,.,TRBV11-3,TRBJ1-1,CASSLDRLSEAFF,TGTGCCAGCAGCTTAGACAGGCTGTCTGAAGCTTTCTTT
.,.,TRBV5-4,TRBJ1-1,CASSPRAGANTEAFF,TGTGCCAGCAGCCCTCGGGCAGGGGCGAACACTGAAGCTTTCTTT
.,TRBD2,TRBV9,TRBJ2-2,CASSAGEGRTGELFF,TGTGCCAGCAGCGCCGGGGAGGGTCGCACCGGGGAGCTGTTTTTT
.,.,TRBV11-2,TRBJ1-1,CASSLGGTNTEAFF,TGTGCCAGCAGCTTAGGGGGCACGAACACTGAAGCTTTCTTT
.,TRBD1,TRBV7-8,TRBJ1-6,CASSFTGENTLHF,TGTGCCAGCAGCTTTACAGGGGAGAACACCCTCCACTTT
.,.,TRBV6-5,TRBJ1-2,CASSYSTGANYGYTF,TGTGCCAGCAGTTACTCAACCGGAGCTAACTATGGCTACACCTTC
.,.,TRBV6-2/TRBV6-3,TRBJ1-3,CASSSPGATGNTIYF,TGTGCCAGCAGTTCCCCAGGTGCGACTGGAAACACCATATATTTT
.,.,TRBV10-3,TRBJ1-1,CAINQENTEAFF,TGTGCCATCAATCAGGAGAACACTGAAGCTTTCTTT
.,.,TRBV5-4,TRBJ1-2,CATGSGLANYGYTF,TGTGCCACTGGAAGTGGTTTAGCTAACTATGGCTACACCTTC
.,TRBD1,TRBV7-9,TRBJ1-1,CASSPQGAVSTEAFF,TGTGCCAGCAGCCCACAGGGGGCTGTAAGCACTGAAGCTTTCTTT
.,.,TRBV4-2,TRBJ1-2,CASSQALGADGYTF,TGTGCCAGCAGCCAAGCTCTGGGGGCGGACGGCTACACCTTC
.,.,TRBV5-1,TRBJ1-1,CASTQGGGRGTEAFF,TGCGCCAGCACCCAAGGTGGAGGGCGGGGAACTGAAGCTTTCTTT
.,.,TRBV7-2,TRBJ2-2,CASSLVGAAGELFF,TGTGCCAGCAGCTTAGTGGGGGCGGCCGGGGAGCTGTTTTTT
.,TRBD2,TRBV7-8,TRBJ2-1,CASSVGTSGGVEQFF,TGTGCCAGCAGCGTAGGGACTAGCGGGGGGGTTGAGCAGTTCTTC
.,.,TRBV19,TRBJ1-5,CASSPQGWAQHF,TGTGCCAGTAGTCCACAGGGATGGGCCCAGCATTTT
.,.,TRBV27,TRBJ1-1,CASSFFWNTEAFF,TGTGCCAGCAGTTTTTTCTGGAACACTGAAGCTTTCTTT
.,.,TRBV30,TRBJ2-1,CAWSGAGSSDSYNEQFF,TGTGCCTGGAGTGGGGCCGGGAGTAGCGACTCCTACAATGAGCAGTTCTTC
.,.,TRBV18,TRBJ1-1,CASSRQTNTEAFF,TGTGCCAGCTCAAGACAGACGAACACTGAAGCTTTCTTT
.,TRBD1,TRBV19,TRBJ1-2,CASSIIQGSLAYGYTF,TGTGCCAGTAGTATAATACAGGGGAGTCTGGCCTATGGCTACACCTTC
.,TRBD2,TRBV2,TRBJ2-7,CASSSPTSGGYEQYF,TGTGCCAGCAGTTCCCCGACTAGCGGGGGGTACGAGCAGTACTTC